These 10 T cell receptor beta chains were all obtained from the same sample, sequenced in a study of blood T cell repertoires in COVID-19. Repertoires were generated with immunoSEQ multiplex PCR, while TCRdb's copy carries only in-frame clones and drops some. The sample has about 200,000 clones, approximately 91% seen once; the top ten hold 18%. Sample: peripheral blood. The receptors originated from a man aged 50 to 60 with COVID-19, enrolled during active disease.

The rearrangement uses TRBV6-2 or TRBV6-3 and TRBJ2-7, with a weak D call TRBD1 (6 bases). Germline CDR1 is MNHEY and CDR2 is SVGEGT. The CDR3 is 17 amino acids. The V gene lost 2 bases and the J gene lost 2 bases, with 19 bases spanning the gap. The CDR3 protein is CASSYDYPGQYAYEQYF. CDR3 nucleotide sequence: TGTGCCAGCAGTTACGATTACCCGGGACAATACGCCTACGAGCAGTACTTC.

This chain connects TRBV3-1 (or the pseudogene TRBV3-2) to TRBJ2-3, with D perhaps matching TRBD1 (6 bases). V was shortened by 1 base and J by 6 bases, with 14 bases between the two germline ends. CDR3 length: 15 residues. Germline CDR1 and CDR2: LGHDT and YNNKEL (reference sequence). The CDR3 DNA is TGTGCCAGCAGCCAAGTGTTAGGGGGTCCGGATACGCAGTATTTT. This gives the protein CASSQVLGGPDTQYF.

The genes are TRBV2 and TRBJ1-6, with 7 bases that match TRBD1. The germline CDR1 and CDR2 sequences are SNHLY and FYNNEI. The CDR3 runs 14 residues. J lost 7 bases, V lost 5 bases, and 5 bases had no gene match. This CDR3 is CASSSDRMNSPLHF. CDR3 nucleotide sequence: TGTGCCAGCAGTTCGGACAGGATGAATTCACCCCTCCACTTT.

The chain links TRBV12-3 or TRBV12-4 to TRBJ2-2; D call uncertain. Trimming stripped 3 bases from V and 7 bases from J, with 9 bases between. The CDR3 is made up of 13 amino acids. DNA for the CDR3: TGTGCCAGCAGTTTGAGAATCATCGGGGAGCTGTTTTTT. The encoded protein is CASSLRIIGELFF.

The chain links TRBV9 to TRBJ1-5; D call uncertain. Germline lookup yields CDR1 SGDLS and CDR2 YYNGEE. The CDR3 runs 13 residues. Trimming left V 0 bases short and J 4 bases short, with 5 bases between. The CDR3 sequence: CASSVGQNQPQHF. The CDR3 DNA follows: TGTGCCAGCAGCGTAGGGCAGAATCAGCCCCAGCATTTT.

The V gene is TRBV9, the J gene TRBJ1-3; D remains unclear. CDR3 length: 16 residues. In germline, CDR1 is SGDLS, CDR2 YYNGEE. V lost 2 bases, J lost 4 bases, and 16 bases lay in between. This CDR3 is CASSVGPGLPGNTIYF. The CDR3 bases are TGTGCCAGCAGCGTTGGCCCAGGTCTCCCGGGAAACACCATATATTTT.

V is TRBV4-3 and J is TRBJ2-3, with D maybe TRBD2 (6 bases). Germline CDR1 LGHNA, CDR2 YSLEER. The length of the CDR3 is 18 residues. The ends were cut back, 3 bases at V and 3 bases at J, with 22 bases in the middle. The CDR3, as DNA: TGCGCCAGCAGCCAGGATGCTACCGGGACTTCAATTACAGATACGCAGTATTTT. It is translated as CASSQDATGTSITDTQYF.

This chain connects TRBV11-2 to TRBJ2-7, with a possible D match to TRBD1 (6 bases). This CDR3 comprises 14 residues. The germline V and J ends were trimmed by 5 bases and 5 bases, with 16 bases remaining between them. Germline V gene data show CDR1 as SGHAT and CDR2 as FQNNGV. The CDR3, as DNA: TGTGCCAGCAGCCGAAACAGGGTTGGGGACGAGCAGTACTTC. Its translation: CASSRNRVGDEQYF.

The chain links TRBV19 to TRBJ1-1; 9 bases agree with TRBD1. This CDR3 is built from 14 residues. V was pared by 1 base and J by 5 bases, with 2 bases of the junction left unmatched. Germline CDR1 is LNHDA and CDR2 is SQIVND (reference sequence). In nucleotides, the CDR3 is TGTGCCAGTAGTATAGGGACAGGGGTGACTGAAGCTTTCTTT. Protein product: CASSIGTGVTEAFF.

CDR3 loop: CASSWTGEGRRSGANVLTF. The CDR3 nucleotides read TGTGCCAGCAGCTGGACAGGGGAAGGTAGGAGGTCTGGGGCCAACGTCCTGACTTTC. V is TRBV5-6 and J is TRBJ2-6, with 9 positions matching TRBD1. Per the germline V gene, CDR1 is SGHDT and CDR2 is YYEEEE. V lost 3 bases, J lost 1 base, and 11 bases stayed unmatched. This CDR3 has 19 residues.